These 26 T cell receptor beta chains were all obtained from the same sample, sequenced in a study of T cell responses to AZD1222 COVID-19 vaccine (dated by TCRdb to the early 2020s). Sample time point, as interpreted from the label and publication: baseline before first vaccination. Library construction relied on the immunoSEQ multiplex PCR assay. TCRdb took over this immuneACCESS table, retaining in-frame rearrangements with V and J assigned. Such tables are incomplete; in checked studies, under half of the missing clones stem from an unresolved V gene, and the remainder is unexplained. The sample profile shows over 100,000 clones; around 83% of them were found once. The ten top clones hold around 10% of the sample. The source was peripheral blood, collected on day 0 of AZD1222 vaccination. All receptors come from an adult in good health.

In its sample, this clone was seen a few times. The rearrangement joins TRBV30 to TRBJ1-6; no definite D call. The CDR3 length is 15 residues. Germline V lookup: CDR1 GTSNPN, CDR2 SVGIG (reference sequence). V lost 2 bases, J lost 1 base, and 9 bases lay in between. In nucleotides, the CDR3 is TGTGCCTGGAGTTTCAAGGATTCCTATAATTCACCCCTCCACTTT. Residues: CAWSFKDSYNSPLHF.

The chain has TRBV19 and TRBJ2-2; perhaps TRBD2 as D (5 bases). The germline gives CDR1 LNHDA, CDR2 SQIVND (reference sequence). Between the trimmed V and J ends, which lost 7 bases and 6 bases, there was a span of 18 bases. CDR3 length: 15 residues. DNA for the CDR3: TGTGCCAGTACAAGATTGCAGTTAGCGTCCGGGGAGCTGTTTTTT. Residues: CASTRLQLASGELFF.

The rearrangement joins TRBV9 to TRBJ2-1; 12 bases line up with TRBD2. The germline gives CDR1 SGDLS, CDR2 YYNGEE. The CDR3 totals 16 residues. With V trimmed by 3 bases and J by 4 bases, 5 bases remained unmatched. The CDR3 nucleotides read TGTGCCAGCAGCGGGACTAGCGGGGTTGGATACAATGAGCAGTTCTTC. Its translation is CASSGTSGVGYNEQFF.

This chain links TRBV7-2 with TRBJ1-4, with 9 bases fitting TRBD1. Germline CDR1 is SGHTA and CDR2 is FQGNSA. This CDR3 has 13 residues. Trimming cost V 5 bases and J 7 bases; bases outside gene matches: 2. Here the CDR3 reads CASSPDRGEKLFF. Written as DNA, the CDR3 is TGTGCCAGCAGCCCGGACAGGGGTGAAAAACTGTTTTTT.

This clone was seen a single time. The chain uses TRBV29-1 and TRBJ1-4; D is unresolved. Trimming took off 6 bases at V and 5 bases at J, with 10 bases between the two ends. This CDR3 is built from 12 residues. CDR1 is SQVTM, CDR2 ANQGSEA, per germline. This CDR3 is CSVRRGNEKLFF. The CDR3 DNA reads as TGCAGCGTACGCAGAGGAAATGAAAAACTGTTTTTT.

The DNA for the CDR3 is TGTGCCAGCAGTCAGCGTCCGAACCAACCCTATGGCTACACCTTC. Its protein product is CASSQRPNQPYGYTF. The chain recombines TRBV3-1 (or the pseudogene TRBV3-2) with TRBJ1-2; D not resolved. There are 15 residues in the CDR3. Trimming took 6 bases from V and 4 from J, leaving 18 bases between them. In germline, CDR1 is LGHDT, CDR2 YNNKEL (reference sequence).

This sequence joins TRBV5-1 and TRBJ2-3; no firm D call. Trimming left V 0 bases short and J 4 bases short, with 6 bases between. The germline CDR1 and CDR2 sequences are SGHRS and YFSETQ. CDR3 size: 13 residues. The CDR3 loop is CASSLAGSDTQYF. The CDR3 bases are TGCGCCAGCAGCTTGGCCGGGTCAGATACGCAGTATTTT.

The CDR3 is CASSKWDRGGHEQFF. CDR3 in DNA: TGTGCCAGCAGCAAATGGGACAGGGGTGGCCATGAGCAGTTCTTC. The V and J genes are TRBV21-1 and TRBJ2-1; the DNA was not compared with TRBD1, the D call given in the table. TRBV21-1 is reported as a pseudogene. The CDR3 loop spans 15 amino acids.

The chain is built from TRBV5-4 and TRBJ2-2; D might be TRBD2 (6 bases). The V gene's germline CDR1 is SGHNT and CDR2 YYREEE (reference sequence). CDR3 size: 14 residues. V was clipped by 5 bases and J by 7 bases, with 15 bases between them. The CDR3 region is CASSTGGIGGELFF. CDR3 coding DNA: TGTGCCAGCAGTACCGGGGGTATCGGCGGGGAGCTGTTTTTT.

The chain links TRBV5-6 to TRBJ2-4; D is perhaps TRBD2 (5 bases). Trimming removed 4 bases from V and 0 bases from J, with 8 bases in between. Germline V gene data show CDR1 as SGHDT and CDR2 as YYEEEE. This CDR3 has 14 amino acids. Here the CDR3 DNA reads TGTGCCAGCAGCCCCGGGGTAGCCAAAAACATTCAGTACTTC. It codes for CASSPGVAKNIQYF.

J is TRBJ1-6 and V is TRBV27, with D hard to call. The CDR3 runs to 13 residues. The V gene's germline CDR1 is MNHEY and CDR2 SMNVEV (reference sequence). Trimming left V 6 bases short and J 7 bases short, with 10 bases between. CDR3 DNA: TGTGCCAGCAGCTGGGATGCCAATTCACCCCTCCACTTT. This gives the protein CASSWDANSPLHF.

V is TRBV3-1 (or the pseudogene TRBV3-2) and J is TRBJ1-3, with TRBD1 identical over 9 bases. J lost 0 bases, V lost 4 bases, and 1 base had no gene match. The CDR3 totals 15 residues. Germline V gene lookup returns CDR1 LGHDT and CDR2 YNNKEL (reference sequence). CDR3 bases: TGTGCCAGCAGCCCGACAGGGGGCTCTGGAAACACCATATATTTT. It specifies CASSPTGGSGNTIYF.

The chain uses TRBV6-4 and TRBJ1-2, with D possibly matching TRBD1 (6 bases). The germline V gene encodes CDR1 MRHNA and CDR2 SNTAGT. Trimming stripped 1 base from V and 4 bases from J, with 16 bases between. CDR3 length: 16 amino acids. CDR3 residues: CASSDYRGGRFYGYTF. The CDR3 DNA reads TGTGCCAGCAGTGACTACCGTGGGGGGCGCTTCTATGGCTACACCTTC.

This clone was counted a single time. V usage is TRBV27 and J usage is TRBJ1-1; D gene ambiguous. The CDR3 contains 13 residues. Germline V lookup: CDR1 MNHEY, CDR2 SMNVEV (reference sequence). V gave up 3 bases and J gave up 5 bases, with 10 bases separating them. The chain's CDR3 is CASSLNPFTEAFF. DNA of the CDR3: TGTGCCAGCAGTTTGAACCCATTTACTGAAGCTTTCTTT.

Remarks on this clone: The same CDR3 can be traced to other DNA sequences in this sample. The chain combines TRBV19 with TRBJ1-5, with TRBD1 identical over 7 bases. V trimming: 6 bases; J trimming: 2 bases; junction bases outside the gene matches: 1. The CDR3 sequence is 13 residues long. CDR1 and CDR2 (germline): LNHDA, SQIVND (reference sequence). CDR3 DNA sequence: TGTGCCAGTAGAGGACAGGGCAATCAGCCCCAGCATTTT. The encoded protein is CASRGQGNQPQHF.

J is TRBJ2-6 and V is TRBV12-3 or TRBV12-4; D remains ambiguous. CDR3 length: 13 amino acids. Trimming left V 5 bases short and J 1 base short, with 3 bases between. The CDR3 protein is CASSDSGANVLTF. In nucleotides, the CDR3 is TGTGCCAGCAGTGATTCTGGGGCCAACGTCCTGACTTTC.

The chain recombines TRBV19 with TRBJ2-5; a weak D match, TRBD1 (5 bases). Per germline, CDR1 LNHDA and CDR2 SQIVND (reference sequence). The germline V and J ends were trimmed by 7 bases and 5 bases, with 14 bases remaining between them. CDR3 size: 13 residues. The DNA for the CDR3 is TGTGCCAGTACCAGGCAGGGTGGCGAGACCCAGTACTTC. It translates to CASTRQGGETQYF.

This clone was detected many times. The genes are TRBV13 and TRBJ2-2; no clear D. Germline-derived CDR1 and CDR2 are PRHDT and FYEKMQ (reference sequence). The CDR3 length is 13 residues. V was shortened by 5 bases and J by 3 bases, with 7 bases between the two germline ends. The CDR3 DNA sequence: TGTGCCAGCAGCCCCCCTGACACCGGGGAGCTGTTTTTT. Translation gives CASSPPDTGELFF.

The V call is TRBV28, the J call TRBJ1-2, with D possibly being TRBD1 (5 bases). V lost 4 bases and J lost 0, with 12 bases in between. Germline CDR1 MDHEN, CDR2 SYDVKM. The CDR3 has 15 residues. The CDR3 DNA is TGTGCCAGCAGTTCCTACAGGCATTCTAACTATGGCTACACCTTC. It is translated as CASSSYRHSNYGYTF.

The chain couples TRBV6-5 to TRBJ1-1; a possible D gene is TRBD1 (6 bases). The V and J ends lost 7 bases and 7 bases respectively, with 16 bases between them. The CDR3 has 13 residues. Germline values: CDR1 MNHEY, CDR2 SVGAGI. The DNA of the CDR3 is TGTGCCAGCACCAGGGGCTCGGAGATTGAAGCTTTCTTT. Translation: CASTRGSEIEAFF.

For the CDR3, the DNA is TGTGCCAGCAGCGGGATCGACACTGAAGCTTTCTTT. It translates to CASSGIDTEAFF. This chain links TRBV28 with TRBJ1-1; D unclear. Trimming removed 6 bases at V and 3 bases at J, with 8 bases between. In germline, CDR1 is MDHEN, CDR2 SYDVKM. The CDR3 length is 12 residues.

The chain employs TRBV5-1 and TRBJ1-5; 9 bases are shared with TRBD1. The CDR3 totals 14 residues. In germline, CDR1 is SGHRS, CDR2 YFSETQ. The J segment lost 6 bases and the V segment lost 1 base, leaving 2 bases of the junction unmatched. The CDR3 DNA reads as TGCGCCAGCAGCTTGACAGGGGGCGTTCAGCCCCAGCATTTT. It codes for CASSLTGGVQPQHF. Based on the CDR3 plus reference TRBV5-1 and TRBJ1-5, the full variable domain is KAGVTQTPRYLIKTRGQQVTLSCSPISGHRSVSWYQQTPGQGLQFLFEYFSETQRNKGNFPGRFSGRQFSNSRSEMNVSTLELGDSALYLCASSLTGGVQPQHFGDGTRLSIL.

J is TRBJ1-5 and V is TRBV2; D call uncertain. The germline V and J ends were trimmed by 2 bases and 3 bases, with 8 bases remaining between them. CDR3 length: 14 amino acids. Germline-derived CDR1 and CDR2 are SNHLY and FYNNEI. The CDR3 protein is CASSESSPNQPQHF. In DNA, the CDR3 is TGTGCCAGCAGTGAAAGCAGTCCCAATCAGCCCCAGCATTTT.

This chain joins TRBV7-2 and TRBJ2-7, with 9 positions matching TRBD2. The V and J ends lost 6 bases and 1 base, in that order; junction bases with no gene match: 4. The V gene's germline CDR1 is SGHTA and CDR2 FQGNSA. The CDR3 totals 14 residues. The CDR3 spells CASRISGGSYEQYF. The CDR3 DNA reads TGTGCCAGCAGGATTAGCGGGGGTTCCTACGAGCAGTACTTC.

The chain recombines TRBV6-5 with TRBJ1-6, with 8 positions matching TRBD1. J gave up 7 bases and V 3 bases, and 5 bases lay outside the gene matches. The CDR3 is 15 residues long. Looked up from germline, CDR1 is MNHEY and CDR2 is SVGAGI. The CDR3 sequence: CASSYTDRVNSPLHF. As DNA, the CDR3 is TGTGCCAGCAGTTATACGGACAGGGTGAATTCACCCCTCCACTTT.

The chain is built from TRBV6-2 or TRBV6-3 and TRBJ1-1, with D possibly being TRBD1 (6 bases). The CDR3 extends over 18 amino acids. CDR1 and CDR2 (germline): MNHEY, SVGEGT. Trimming took 0 bases from V and 1 from J, leaving 18 bases between them. This chain's CDR3 is CASSYSDPRGQRNTEAFF. In DNA form, the CDR3 reads TGTGCCAGCAGTTACTCGGACCCGCGAGGACAGAGGAACACTGAAGCTTTCTTT.